This TCR beta chain was found in a study of blood T cell repertoires in COVID-19. Method: immunoSEQ multiplex PCR; TCRdb's copy keeps in-frame clones and lacks some. The sample consists of over 150,000 clones, roughly 84% of them appearing once. The CDR3 totals 14 residues. Germline V gives CDR1 SGHRS, CDR2 YFSETQ. Trimming left V 4 bases short and J 7 bases short, with 14 bases between. The sequenced material came from peripheral blood. The chain employs TRBV5-1 and TRBJ1-4; the D gene is possibly TRBD1 (5 bases). The receptor comes from a woman aged 60-75 years with COVID-19, enrolled during active disease. The CDR3 DNA reads TGCGCCAGCAGCCCGGGCTACGGGGGTGAAAAACTGTTTTTT. Translating it yields CASSPGYGGEKLFF. The entire variable domain, with the rest obtained from reference TRBV5-1 and TRBJ1-4, is as follows: KAGVTQTPRYLIKTRGQQVTLSCSPISGHRSVSWYQQTPGQGLQFLFEYFSETQRNKGNFPGRFSGRQFSNSRSEMNVSTLELGDSALYLCASSPGYGGEKLFFGSGTQLSVL.